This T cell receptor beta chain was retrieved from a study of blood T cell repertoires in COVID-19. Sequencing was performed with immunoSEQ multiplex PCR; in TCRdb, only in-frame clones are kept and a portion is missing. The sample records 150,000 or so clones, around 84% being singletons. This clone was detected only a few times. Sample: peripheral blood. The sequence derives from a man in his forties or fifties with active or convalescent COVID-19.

Here the CDR3 reads CASSSGSTSGSYEQYF. The CDR3, as DNA: TGCGCCAGCAGCTCAGGTTCGACTAGCGGAAGCTACGAGCAGTACTTC. V and J are TRBV5-1 and TRBJ2-7, with TRBD2 matching over 9 bases. Germline CDR1 reads SGHRS; CDR2 reads YFSETQ. The CDR3 extends over 16 amino acids. V lost 3 bases, J lost 3 bases, and 10 bases stayed unmatched.